The 25 T cell receptor beta chains presented below share a single source sample, sequenced in a study of cytomegalovirus exposure and HLA in healthy donors. It was with 60 Vbeta and 13 Jbeta primers that the PCR ran. This table comes from immunoSEQ multiplex PCR, and its TCRdb copy is limited to in-frame clones, with some not included. The data show more than 95,000 clones, with over 70% seen just once and approximately 5.1% held by the top ten. The sample taken for sequencing was PBMCs. Receptor source: a male donor in good health and CMV-seronegative.

The gene calls are TRBV28 and TRBJ2-2; 11 nucleotides agree with TRBD2. The germline CDR1 and CDR2 sequences are MDHEN and SYDVKM. The CDR3 is 14 residues long. Trimming took 7 bases from V and 6 from J; bases not matched to a gene: 4. CDR3 region: CASTISGRAGELFF. For the CDR3, the DNA is TGTGCCAGCACCATTAGCGGGAGGGCCGGGGAGCTGTTTTTT.

This rearrangement joins TRBV18 to TRBJ2-3, with a tentative D call TRBD2 (5 bases). CDR1 and CDR2 from the germline V gene are KGHSH and LQKENI. V was trimmed by 3 bases and J by 10 bases, leaving 17 bases between them. This CDR3 has 14 amino acids. The CDR3 bases are TGTGCCAGCTCACCTAGCACCGGCGGGTCCGCGCAGTATTTT. This encodes CASSPSTGGSAQYF. The full variable domain, rest sourced from reference TRBV18 and TRBJ2-3, is NAGVMQNPRHLVRRRGQEARLRCSPMKGHSHVYWYRQLPEEGLKFMVYLQKENIIDESGMPKERFSAEFPKEGPSILRIQQVVRGDSAAYFCASSPSTGGSAQYFGPGTRLTVL.

The chain has TRBV5-4 and TRBJ2-1; D is ambiguous. The CDR3 sequence is 14 residues long. Between the trimmed V and J ends, which lost 1 base and 4 bases, there was a span of 9 bases. Per the germline V gene, CDR1 is SGHNT and CDR2 is YYREEE (reference sequence). The CDR3 loop is CASSLSSRYNEQFF. The CDR3 DNA reads as TGTGCCAGCAGCTTGTCTTCCAGATACAATGAGCAGTTCTTC. The variable domain in full, with the rest retrieved from reference TRBV5-4 and TRBJ2-1, is ETGVTQSPTHLIKTRGQQVTLRCSSQSGHNTVSWYQQALGQGPQFIFQYYREEENGRGNFPPRFSGLQFPNYSSELNVNALELDDSALYLCASSLSSRYNEQFFGPGTRLTVL.

In this sample, this clone turned up once. V is TRBV5-4 and J is TRBJ1-2; 10 bases are a match to TRBD1. Germline-derived CDR1 and CDR2 are SGHNT and YYREEE (reference sequence). The ends lost 7 bases at V and 6 bases at J; junction bases unmatched: 6. The CDR3 sequence is 13 residues long. The CDR3 nucleotides are TGTGCCAGCCGACAGGGGGCCTCGAATGGCTACACCTTC. It encodes CASRQGASNGYTF.

The chain carries TRBV4-3 and TRBJ1-5; 10 bases are shared with TRBD1. Germline V gene sequence: CDR1 LGHNA, CDR2 YSLEER. Germline trimming cut 3 bases from V and 4 bases from J; bases unmatched to any gene: 3. CDR3 length: 15 amino acids. As DNA, the CDR3 is TGCGCCAGCAGCCACGACAGGGGGCTTAATCAGCCCCAGCATTTT. The encoded protein is CASSHDRGLNQPQHF.

This chain uses TRBV5-4 with TRBJ2-3; TRBD2 matches 15 bases. This CDR3 has 17 residues. V shed 4 bases and J 4 bases; nucleotides not matched to a gene: 7. Germline loops: CDR1 SGHNT, CDR2 YYREEE (reference sequence). CDR3: CASSRRTSGREADTQYF. The CDR3 DNA follows: TGTGCCAGCAGCAGACGGACTAGCGGGAGGGAGGCAGATACGCAGTATTTT.

This chain links TRBV6-1 with TRBJ2-3, with unresolved D. CDR3 size: 13 residues. The ends were cut back, 6 bases at V and 6 bases at J, with 13 bases in the middle. From germline, CDR1 is MNHNS and CDR2 SASEGT. CDR3 in amino acids: CASSVLSVDTQYF. CDR3 bases: TGTGCCAGCAGCGTACTATCAGTTGATACGCAGTATTTT.

This chain links TRBV7-9 with TRBJ2-5; D is possibly TRBD1 (7 bases). The CDR3 runs 17 residues. V lost 4 bases and J lost 5, with 23 bases in between. Germline loops: CDR1 SEHNR, CDR2 FQNEAQ (reference sequence). The chain's CDR3 is CASSSTLGGQRIETQYF. The DNA of the CDR3 is TGTGCCAGCAGCTCCACCCTCGGGGGACAGAGGATTGAGACCCAGTACTTC. Together with reference TRBV7-9 and TRBJ2-5, the CDR3 gives the full variable domain: DTGVSQNPRHKITKRGQNVTFRCDPISEHNRLYWYRQTLGQGPEFLTYFQNEAQLEKSRLLSDRFSAERPKGSFSTLEIQRTEQGDSAMYLCASSSTLGGQRIETQYFGPGTRLLVL.

The chain joins TRBV7-9 to TRBJ2-3; 10 bases match TRBD2. Germline V gene lookup returns CDR1 SEHNR and CDR2 FQNEAQ (reference sequence). The junction had 7 bases not matched to a gene; V was cut back by 4 bases and J by 6 bases. The CDR3 loop spans 15 amino acids. The CDR3 bases are TGTGCCAGCAGCTGGACCCCGACTAGCGGGGATACGCAGTATTTT. Amino acid sequence: CASSWTPTSGDTQYF.

This chain uses TRBV27 with TRBJ2-7; the D gene is possibly TRBD1 (5 bases). This CDR3 comprises 14 residues. The germline V gene has CDR1 MNHEY and CDR2 SMNVEV (reference sequence). Trimming took off 5 bases at V and 0 bases at J, with 11 bases between the two ends. CDR3 nucleotide sequence: TGTGCCAGCAGTGGGGCATTACACTCCTACGAGCAGTACTTC. Translation: CASSGALHSYEQYF.

V gene TRBV28 combines with J gene TRBJ2-4, with D possibly TRBD2 on 5 matching bases. This CDR3 contains 15 residues. Germline values: CDR1 MDHEN, CDR2 SYDVKM. Trimming took 1 base from V and 9 from J, leaving 16 bases between them. CDR3 sequence reads: CASSLSGLSMSIQYF. The CDR3 bases are TGTGCCAGCAGTTTATCGGGGTTGAGTATGAGCATTCAGTACTTC.

V and J are TRBV7-6 and TRBJ2-7; 9 bases fit TRBD2. Losses at the gene ends were 1 base for V and 2 bases for J; bases not matched to a gene: 3. The CDR3 loop spans 15 amino acids. In germline, CDR1 is SGHVS, CDR2 FNYEAQ. The CDR3 protein is CASSLETSGAYEQYF. CDR3 DNA: TGTGCCAGCAGCTTAGAGACTAGCGGAGCCTACGAGCAGTACTTC.

The chain links TRBV6-4 to TRBJ2-3, with 11 bases fitting TRBD2. The germline V gene has CDR1 MRHNA and CDR2 SNTAGT. J lost 4 bases, V lost 6 bases, and 9 bases had no gene match. CDR3 length equals 16 residues. The CDR3 loop is CASSPTSGRGPDTQYF. The CDR3 DNA is TGTGCCAGCAGCCCTACTAGCGGGAGAGGCCCAGATACGCAGTATTTT.

This clone was counted many times. The CDR3 DNA reads as TGTGCCTGGACCCTGACAGGGCCAAGTGCCGGGCAGTACTTC. Translation gives CAWTLTGPSAGQYF. This chain joins TRBV30 and TRBJ2-7; TRBD1 agrees at 7 bases. J was trimmed by 9 bases and V by 4 bases; bases with no gene match: 15. CDR3 length equals 14 residues. Germline loops: CDR1 GTSNPN, CDR2 SVGIG (reference sequence). Using reference TRBV30 and TRBJ2-7 for the parts outside the CDR3, the full variable domain is SQTIHQWPATLVQPVGSPLSLECTVEGTSNPNLYWYRQAAGRGLQLLFYSVGIGQISSEVPQNLSASRPQDRQFILSSKKLLLSDSGFYLCAWTLTGPSAGQYFGPGTRLTVT.

The chain employs TRBV7-9 and TRBJ1-5; D possibly corresponds to TRBD1 (6 bases). The CDR3 is 15 amino acids. Germline V gives CDR1 SEHNR, CDR2 FQNEAQ (reference sequence). With 5 bases removed from V and 4 bases from J, the gap between germline ends came to 15 bases. The CDR3 loop is CASSPEDSFNQPQHF. The CDR3 region has the DNA TGTGCCAGCAGCCCGGAGGACAGTTTTAATCAGCCCCAGCATTTT.

This sequence joins TRBV4-1 and TRBJ2-1; 14 bases map to TRBD2. Germline V lookup: CDR1 MGHRA, CDR2 YSYEKL. The CDR3 consists of 18 residues. V was pared by 0 bases and J by 5 bases, with 6 bases of the junction left unmatched. The chain's CDR3 is CASSQDRTSGRTNNEQFF. CDR3 sequence (DNA): TGCGCCAGCAGCCAAGATCGGACTAGCGGGAGGACAAACAATGAGCAGTTCTTC.

The rearrangement uses TRBV11-2 and TRBJ2-7, with 7 bases identical to TRBD1. The V segment lost 2 bases and the J segment 4 bases; nucleotides outside the gene matches: 8. Germline values: CDR1 SGHAT, CDR2 FQNNGV. This CDR3 has 15 amino acids. The DNA for the CDR3 is TGTGCCAGCAGCTTACAGGGTAGGGGGCGATACGAGCAGTACTTC. Its translation: CASSLQGRGRYEQYF.

This chain connects TRBV7-9 to TRBJ1-1; D gene uncertain. V shed 1 base and J shed 4 bases, with 10 bases lying between them. CDR3 length: 14 residues. CDR1 and CDR2 (germline): SEHNR, FQNEAQ (reference sequence). The CDR3 loop reads CASSLEPGGTEAFF. DNA for the CDR3: TGTGCCAGCAGCTTAGAGCCCGGTGGCACTGAAGCTTTCTTT.

This rearrangement joins TRBV10-3 to TRBJ2-7; TRBD2 agrees at 16 bases. Losses at the gene ends were 6 bases for V and 7 bases for J; bases not matched to a gene: 6. CDR3 size: 15 residues. The germline V gene has CDR1 ENHRY and CDR2 SYGVKD. Written as DNA, the CDR3 is TGTGCCATCAGGCCGGGACTAGCGGGAGGGGGGGAGCAGTACTTC. This encodes CAIRPGLAGGGEQYF.

The genes are TRBV4-3 and TRBJ2-1; 8 bases map to TRBD1. The ends lost 0 bases at V and 4 bases at J; junction bases unmatched: 5. CDR3 length: 16 residues. From germline, CDR1 is LGHNA and CDR2 YSLEER. CDR3 nucleotides: TGCGCCAGCAGCCAAGATCGGACAGGGATATACAATGAGCAGTTCTTC. Translation gives CASSQDRTGIYNEQFF.

This chain connects TRBV10-3 to TRBJ2-3, with D perhaps TRBD2 (5 bases). This CDR3 comprises 13 residues. The V gene lost 11 bases and the J gene lost 0 bases, with 12 bases spanning the gap. Germline CDR1 ENHRY, CDR2 SYGVKD. CDR3 coding DNA: TGTGCCTCACAAGCGGCTAGCACAGATACGCAGTATTTT. Translation: CASQAASTDTQYF.

This rearrangement joins TRBV29-1 to TRBJ2-1; a weak D match, TRBD2 (5 bases). The germline gives CDR1 SQVTM, CDR2 ANQGSEA. The CDR3 length is 13 residues. V lost 4 bases and J lost 8, with 15 bases in between. This chain's CDR3 is CSVANSAPYEQFF. The CDR3 DNA sequence: TGCAGCGTTGCGAATAGCGCTCCTTATGAGCAGTTCTTC.

The rearrangement joins TRBV7-2 to TRBJ1-5; D is possibly TRBD1 (6 bases). The CDR3 is made up of 14 amino acids. V was cut by 5 bases and J by 7 bases, with 15 bases left in between. CDR1 SGHTA and CDR2 FQGNSA come from the germline V gene. CDR3 region: CASSPRGGKQPQHF. CDR3 DNA: TGTGCCAGCAGCCCGAGGGGGGGGAAACAGCCCCAGCATTTT.

This clone was recorded once. This chain links TRBV6-1 with TRBJ1-2, with no clear D. V was shortened by 1 base and J by 8 bases, with 11 bases between the two germline ends. The CDR3 runs 13 residues. CDR1 is MNHNS, CDR2 SASEGT, per germline. This chain's CDR3 is CASSEEVTTGYTF. In nucleotides, the CDR3 is TGTGCCAGCAGTGAAGAGGTGACGACAGGCTACACCTTC.

This sequence joins TRBV6-5 and TRBJ2-1; 7 nucleotides agree with TRBD2. CDR3 length equals 16 residues. Losses at the gene ends were 2 bases for V and 2 bases for J; bases not matched to a gene: 6. The V gene's germline CDR1 is MNHEY and CDR2 SVGAGI. In DNA form, the CDR3 reads TGTGCCAGCAGTTACGGGTCTAGCGGTACCTACAATGAGCAGTTCTTC. Protein: CASSYGSSGTYNEQFF.